The next 30 T cell receptor beta chains were all read from a single sample in a study of identical twins. TCRdb reprocessed the 5' RACE reads via MiXCR and lists one record per CDR3 protein. The table lists nearly 650,000 distinct CDR3 sequences, 7.1% of them singletons. A further study also used this sample, focusing on yellow fever vaccine responses in identical twins.

The material sequenced was PBMCs. The receptors come from a woman between 18 and 30 years old in good health.

This clonotype was seen a handful of times. The chain carries TRBV5-6 and TRBJ2-2; D remains ambiguous. The CDR3 totals 13 residues. Germline loops: CDR1 SGHDT, CDR2 YYEEEE. The germline V and J ends were trimmed by 1 base and 6 bases, with 7 bases remaining between them. DNA of the CDR3: TGTGCCAGCAGCTTGCCAGAAGCCGGGGAGCTGTTTTTT. It codes for CASSLPEAGELFF.

This clonotype was recorded at least ten times. The chain carries TRBV29-1 and TRBJ2-3, with TRBD2 matching over 12 bases. The germline gives CDR1 SQVTM, CDR2 ANQGSEA. The CDR3 totals 16 residues. V lost 8 bases and J lost 1; bases outside the gene matches: 10. The CDR3 coding sequence is TGCAGCTTCCCTAGCGGGGGGGCAAGGGGCACAGATACGCAGTATTTT. This sequence encodes CSFPSGGARGTDTQYF.

This clonotype was seen a handful of times. V is TRBV2 and J is TRBJ2-3; 8 positions agree with TRBD1. The ends lost 5 bases at V and 6 bases at J; junction bases unmatched: 4. The CDR3 runs 13 residues. Germline loops: CDR1 SNHLY, CDR2 FYNNEI. The CDR3 spells CASSIYRGDTQYF. DNA of the CDR3: TGTGCCAGCAGTATATACAGGGGGGATACGCAGTATTTT.

The table lists this clonotype with a few counts. The rearrangement uses TRBV7-9 and TRBJ2-1; 8 bases agree with TRBD2. The CDR3 length is 15 residues. The V gene's germline CDR1 is SEHNR and CDR2 FQNEAQ (reference sequence). With V trimmed by 5 bases and J by 6 bases, 9 bases remained unmatched. The CDR3 loop reads CASSPTGGLVNEQFF. CDR3 DNA: TGTGCCAGCAGCCCCACGGGAGGGCTCGTCAATGAGCAGTTCTTC. Filled out from reference TRBV7-9 and TRBJ2-1, the complete variable domain reads DTGVSQNPRHKITKRGQNVTFRCDPISEHNRLYWYRQTLGQGPEFLTYFQNEAQLEKSRLLSDRFSAERPKGSFSTLEIQRTEQGDSAMYLCASSPTGGLVNEQFFGPGTRLTVL.

The chain links TRBV2 to TRBJ2-7; TRBD2 agrees at 13 bases. Per germline, CDR1 SNHLY and CDR2 FYNNEI. CDR3 size: 17 residues. The ends lost 7 bases at V and 2 bases at J; junction bases unmatched: 11. The CDR3 is CASIRGTSGMGPYEQYF. CDR3 sequence (DNA): TGTGCCAGCATCAGGGGGACTAGCGGGATGGGGCCCTACGAGCAGTACTTC.

This clonotype was counted at least ten times. The genes are TRBV6-5 and TRBJ1-5, with D possibly matching TRBD1 (6 bases). Germline CDR1 MNHEY, CDR2 SVGAGI. V was pared by 2 bases and J by 2 bases, with 22 bases between. This CDR3 comprises 19 residues. The CDR3 reads CASSYHLKTGWEGNQPQHF. CDR3 DNA sequence: TGTGCCAGCAGTTACCATCTCAAGACAGGTTGGGAAGGCAATCAGCCCCAGCATTTT.

Ten or more counts support this clonotype. The V and J genes are TRBV27 and TRBJ1-2; a weak D match, TRBD1 (5 bases). The CDR3 extends over 13 amino acids. The V end lost 3 bases, the J end lost 7 bases, and 12 bases lay between the germline ends. Germline V gives CDR1 MNHEY, CDR2 SMNVEV (reference sequence). The CDR3, as DNA: TGTGCCAGCAGTTTCTTGTTCGGGGGTGGCTACACCTTC. Amino acids: CASSFLFGGGYTF.

Ten or more counts support this clonotype. The chain couples TRBV12-3 or TRBV12-4 to TRBJ2-3; D unclear. V was cut by 6 bases and J by 6 bases, with 13 bases left in between. CDR3 size: 13 residues. The CDR3 nucleotides are TGTGCCAGCAGCCCGGGTCCCCGGGATACGCAGTATTTT. Encoded protein: CASSPGPRDTQYF.

This clonotype has more than one count but fewer than ten. The genes are TRBV5-5 and TRBJ2-7; 7 bases line up with TRBD1. This CDR3 comprises 15 residues. Trimming cost V 4 bases and J 0 bases; bases outside gene matches: 7. Germline V gene lookup returns CDR1 SGHKS and CDR2 YYEKEE (reference sequence). CDR3 coding DNA: TGTGCCAGCAGCACCCGGACAGGTTCCTCCTACGAGCAGTACTTC. This gives the protein CASSTRTGSSYEQYF.

Many counts were recorded for this clonotype. This chain connects TRBV5-1 to TRBJ1-1; no clear D gene. The CDR3 consists of 14 residues. CDR1 and CDR2 from the germline V gene are SGHRS and YFSETQ. V lost 4 bases and J lost 4, with 14 bases in between. The CDR3 region has the DNA TGCGCCAGCAGCCAAGACGGTGTGGTCACTGAAGCTTTCTTT. It encodes CASSQDGVVTEAFF.

This clonotype was seen a handful of times. The V and J genes are TRBV7-8 and TRBJ2-3, with 9 bases fitting TRBD2. V lost 4 bases and J lost 4; bases outside the gene matches: 9. This CDR3 contains 16 residues. Looked up from germline, CDR1 is SGHVS and CDR2 is FQNEAQ. The CDR3 region is CASSSLAGVGADTQYF. Here the CDR3 DNA reads TGTGCCAGCAGCTCCTTAGCGGGAGTTGGCGCAGATACGCAGTATTTT.

There are a few counts of this clonotype. The chain joins TRBV7-2 to TRBJ2-5, with unresolved D. V shed 8 bases and J shed 4 bases, with 17 bases lying between them. The CDR3 is 14 amino acids. Germline CDR1 reads SGHTA; CDR2 reads FQGNSA. CDR3 bases: TGTGCCAGCCAGATTGAGGCGTTCCCAGAGACCCAGTACTTC. This translates into CASQIEAFPETQYF.

The sample holds many counts of this clonotype. The chain uses TRBV5-1 and TRBJ1-6; D is perhaps TRBD1 (6 bases). Germline loops: CDR1 SGHRS, CDR2 YFSETQ. CDR3 size: 13 residues. V gave up 3 bases and J gave up 7 bases, with 8 bases separating them. The CDR3 region is CASSYRENSPLHF. Written as DNA, the CDR3 is TGCGCCAGCAGCTACAGGGAAAATTCACCCCTCCACTTT.

This clonotype has a handful of counts. The chain carries TRBV14 and TRBJ2-7; either TRBD1 or TRBD2 may supply D (5 bases each). Trimming removed 5 bases from V and 0 bases from J, with 14 bases in between. Germline loops: CDR1 SGHDN, CDR2 FVKESK. CDR3 length: 15 amino acids. DNA of the CDR3: TGTGCCAGCAGCACCTTGGGGACGGGCTCCTACGAGCAGTACTTC. As protein: CASSTLGTGSYEQYF.

This clonotype was detected only a few times. V usage is TRBV7-2 and J usage is TRBJ2-3; unclear D gene. The CDR3 has 13 residues. Germline loops: CDR1 SGHTA, CDR2 FQGNSA. V was shortened by 6 bases and J by 2 bases, with 9 bases between the two germline ends. CDR3 coding DNA: TGTGCCAGCAGGGGCCCGTCCACAGATACGCAGTATTTT. Translation gives CASRGPSTDTQYF.

The sample holds many counts of this clonotype. CDR3 nucleotides: TGCAGCGTGGGCCTGATCCAAGGGATGAACACTGAAGCTTTCTTT. This translates into CSVGLIQGMNTEAFF. The chain employs TRBV29-1 and TRBJ1-1; D gene ambiguous. Per germline, CDR1 SQVTM and CDR2 ANQGSEA. The CDR3 runs to 15 residues. The V end lost 6 bases, the J end lost 0 bases, and 17 bases lay between the germline ends.

This rearrangement joins TRBV20-1 to TRBJ2-1; TRBD2 agrees at 11 bases. J lost 5 bases, V lost 1 base, and 4 bases had no gene match. CDR1 and CDR2 from the germline V gene are DFQATT and SNEGSKA (reference sequence). This CDR3 comprises 15 residues. The CDR3 protein is CSARGGLAVDNEQFF. The CDR3 DNA reads TGCAGTGCTAGAGGGGGACTAGCGGTCGACAATGAGCAGTTCTTC.

This clonotype has just a few counts. V gene TRBV27 combines with J gene TRBJ2-5; TRBD2 matches at 13 bases. The CDR3 spans 19 residues. Trimming at V came to 0 bases and at J to 5 bases, leaving 12 bases not matched to a gene. CDR1 and CDR2 (germline): MNHEY, SMNVEV (reference sequence). The DNA for the CDR3 is TGTGCCAGCAGTTTATCTGGGGTACTAGCGGGGGGGCCAGCCGAGACCCAGTACTTC. This codes for CASSLSGVLAGGPAETQYF.

This clonotype was detected ten times or more. V usage is TRBV12-3 or TRBV12-4 and J usage is TRBJ2-7, with TRBD2 matching 7 bases. The CDR3 is made up of 14 amino acids. V dropped 3 bases and J dropped 4; count of bases not matched to a gene: 6. CDR3 in amino acids: CASSLGGSGYEQYF. DNA of the CDR3: TGTGCCAGCAGTTTGGGCGGGAGTGGGTACGAGCAGTACTTC.

This chain uses TRBV12-3 or TRBV12-4 with TRBJ2-3, with 10 positions matching TRBD1. The ends lost 11 bases at V and 4 bases at J; junction bases unmatched: 21. There are 18 residues in the CDR3. The CDR3 region has the DNA TGTGCCTTCTGTTTTGACACTGGGGGACAGGGGATTTCAGATACGCAGTATTTT. This translates into CAFCFDTGGQGISDTQYF.

The rearrangement joins TRBV11-2 to TRBJ2-6, with no clear D. This CDR3 spans 13 amino acids. CDR1 is SGHAT, CDR2 FQNNGV, per germline. V lost 1 base to trimming and J lost 10 bases, with 8 bases between them. CDR3 DNA: TGTGCCAGCAGCTTAGGTGTGGGAAACGTCCTGACTTTC. Its translation is CASSLGVGNVLTF. The complete variable domain, with remaining parts taken from reference TRBV11-2 and TRBJ2-6, reads EAGVAQSPRYKIIEKRQSVAFWCNPISGHATLYWYQQILGQGPKLLIQFQNNGVVDDSQLPKDRFSAERLKGVDSTLKIQPAKLEDSAVYLCASSLGVGNVLTFGAGSRLTVL.

The V gene is TRBV18, the J gene TRBJ2-2; D perhaps matches TRBD1 (6 bases). The CDR3 runs 17 residues. V was cut by 3 bases and J by 0 bases, with 14 bases left in between. CDR1 and CDR2 (germline): KGHSH, LQKENI. Here the CDR3 DNA reads TGTGCCAGCTCACCCCAGGGGACATACGCGAACACCGGGGAGCTGTTTTTT. Protein sequence: CASSPQGTYANTGELFF.

This clonotype has ten or more counts. J is TRBJ2-5 and V is TRBV5-5; TRBD1 might be the D (5 bases). This CDR3 spans 14 amino acids. Germline CDR1 reads SGHKS; CDR2 reads YYEKEE (reference sequence). V was cut by 4 bases and J by 2 bases, with 12 bases left in between. The CDR3 nucleotides read TGTGCCAGCAGCCTCCCCCAGGGTCAAGAGACCCAGTACTTC. Translating it yields CASSLPQGQETQYF.

V usage is TRBV20-1 and J usage is TRBJ2-5, with 12 bases fitting TRBD1. V lost 0 bases and J lost 4; bases outside the gene matches: 12. The CDR3 is 18 amino acids. Germline assignment: CDR1 DFQATT and CDR2 SNEGSKA (reference sequence). Written as DNA, the CDR3 is TGCAGTGCTAGAGATGGGCCGGGACAGGGGGCCACGAGAGAGACCCAGTACTTC. Translation gives CSARDGPGQGATRETQYF.

The genes are TRBV6-6 and TRBJ1-3; no clear D. Germline V gene lookup returns CDR1 MNHNY and CDR2 SVGAGI (reference sequence). With 6 bases removed from V and 4 bases from J, the gap between germline ends came to 10 bases. The CDR3 has 13 amino acids. The CDR3 DNA follows: TGTGCCAGCAGAGGAAGCGACGGAAACACCATATATTTT. Translating gives CASRGSDGNTIYF.

In its sample, this clonotype was seen a few times. The V and J genes are TRBV11-1 and TRBJ2-3, with D perhaps TRBD2 (5 bases). Per the germline V gene, CDR1 is SGHAT and CDR2 is FQDESV (reference sequence). The CDR3 extends over 18 amino acids. The V end was cut by 0 bases, the J end by 4 bases, with 20 bases between. CDR3 sequence reads: CASSLAGDSGSRADTQYF. In DNA form, the CDR3 reads TGTGCCAGCAGCTTAGCGGGAGACTCAGGTTCCCGGGCAGATACGCAGTATTTT.

This clonotype was seen at least ten times. The CDR3 bases are TGCAGTGTGCTGGGAGGGGGCAATCAGCCCCAGCATTTT. This encodes CSVLGGGNQPQHF. The chain recombines TRBV20-1 with TRBJ1-5; D perhaps matches TRBD1 (5 bases). Germline CDR1 DFQATT, CDR2 SNEGSKA (reference sequence). The CDR3 spans 13 residues. V shed 7 bases and J shed 2 bases, with 12 bases lying between them.

This clonotype showed up just a few times. This chain uses TRBV20-1 with TRBJ2-7; either TRBD1 or TRBD2 may supply D (6 bases each). This CDR3 has 13 residues. Germline CDR1 DFQATT, CDR2 SNEGSKA (reference sequence). The V end lost 6 bases, the J end lost 7 bases, and 19 bases lay between the germline ends. CDR3 in amino acids: CSAFYRVGGEQYF. CDR3 nucleotide sequence: TGCAGTGCATTTTACAGGGTAGGGGGGGAGCAGTACTTC.

The rearrangement joins TRBV20-1 to TRBJ1-3, with D possibly matching TRBD1 (5 bases). Germline V gene data show CDR1 as DFQATT and CDR2 as SNEGSKA (reference sequence). Trimming removed 0 bases at V and 0 bases at J, with 12 bases between. This CDR3 is 16 amino acids long. In DNA form, the CDR3 reads TGCAGTGCTAGAGACAGAGGACACTCCTCTGGAAACACCATATATTTT. Its protein product is CSARDRGHSSGNTIYF.

This clonotype was observed a handful of times. This sequence joins TRBV7-2 and TRBJ2-3, with D perhaps given as TRBD1 or TRBD2 (5 bases each). The CDR3 is 16 amino acids. The germline V and J ends were trimmed by 4 bases and 2 bases, with 16 bases remaining between them. The germline CDR1 and CDR2 sequences are SGHTA and FQGNSA. The CDR3 is CASSSQTGLVTDTQYF. The CDR3 nucleotides read TGTGCCAGCAGCTCCCAAACGGGGCTTGTCACAGATACGCAGTATTTT. The entire variable domain, with the rest obtained from reference TRBV7-2 and TRBJ2-3, is as follows: GAGVSQSPSNKVTEKGKDVELRCDPISGHTALYWYRQSLGQGLEFLIYFQGNSAPDKSGLPSDRFSAERTGGSVSTLTIQRTQQEDSAVYLCASSSQTGLVTDTQYFGPGTRLTVL.